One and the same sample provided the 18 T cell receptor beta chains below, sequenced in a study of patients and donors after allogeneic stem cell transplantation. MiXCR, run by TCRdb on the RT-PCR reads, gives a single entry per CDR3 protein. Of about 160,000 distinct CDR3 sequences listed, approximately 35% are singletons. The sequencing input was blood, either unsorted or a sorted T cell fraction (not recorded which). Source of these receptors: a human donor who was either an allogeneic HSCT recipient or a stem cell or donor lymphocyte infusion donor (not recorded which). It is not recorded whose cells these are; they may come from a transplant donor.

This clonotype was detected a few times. The DNA of the CDR3 is TGTGCCAGCAGCTTACAGGGGGACGAGCAGTACGTC. Its translation is CASSLQGDEQYV. The rearrangement joins TRBV6-2 or TRBV6-3 to TRBJ2-7, with 8 bases that match TRBD1. Unmatched junction bases numbered 3, after V lost 6 bases and J lost 5 bases. The V gene's germline CDR1 is MNHEY and CDR2 SVGEGT. This CDR3 is 12 amino acids long.

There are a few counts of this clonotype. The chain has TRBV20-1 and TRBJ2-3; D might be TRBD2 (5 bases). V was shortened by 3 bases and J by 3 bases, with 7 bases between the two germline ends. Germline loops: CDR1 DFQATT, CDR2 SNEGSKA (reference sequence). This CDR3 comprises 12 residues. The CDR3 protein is CSASGETDTQYF. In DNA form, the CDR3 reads TGCAGTGCTAGCGGGGAGACAGATACGCAGTATTTT.

The CDR3 region is CASSPYEGDSPLHF. In nucleotides, the CDR3 is TGTGCCAGCAGCCCATACGAAGGAGATTCACCCCTCCACTTT. The gene calls are TRBV9 and TRBJ1-6; no clear D. The CDR3 extends over 14 amino acids. Germline V gene data show CDR1 as SGDLS and CDR2 as YYNGEE. Trimming took off 4 bases at V and 8 bases at J, with 13 bases between the two ends.

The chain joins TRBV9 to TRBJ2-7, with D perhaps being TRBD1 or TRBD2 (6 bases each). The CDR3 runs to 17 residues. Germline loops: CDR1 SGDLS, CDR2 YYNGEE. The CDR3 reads CVSSPYCPVADSYEQYV. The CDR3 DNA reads TGTGTCAGCAGCCCCTACTGCCCCGTAGCGGACAGCTACGAGCAGTACGTC.

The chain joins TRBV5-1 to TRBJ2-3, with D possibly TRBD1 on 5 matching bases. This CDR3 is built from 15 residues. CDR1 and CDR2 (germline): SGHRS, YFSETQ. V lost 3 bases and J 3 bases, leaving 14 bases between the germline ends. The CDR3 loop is CASSSTTGGTDTQYF. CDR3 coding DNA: TGCGCCAGCAGCTCTACCACAGGTGGAACAGATACGCAGTATTTT.

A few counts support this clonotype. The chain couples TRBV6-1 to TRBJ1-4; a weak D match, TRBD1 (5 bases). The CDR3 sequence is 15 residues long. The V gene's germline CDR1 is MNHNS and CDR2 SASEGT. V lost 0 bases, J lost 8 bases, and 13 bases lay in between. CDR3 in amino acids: CASSEADTGTEKLFF. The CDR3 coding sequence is TGTGCCAGCAGTGAAGCGGACACCGGCACGGAAAAACTGTTTTTT.

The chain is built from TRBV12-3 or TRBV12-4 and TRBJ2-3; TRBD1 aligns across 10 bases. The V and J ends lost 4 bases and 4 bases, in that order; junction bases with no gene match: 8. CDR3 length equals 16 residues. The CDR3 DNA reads TGTGCCAGCAGTTCCTGGACAGGGGGAAGCCCAGATACGCAGTATTTT. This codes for CASSSWTGGSPDTQYF.

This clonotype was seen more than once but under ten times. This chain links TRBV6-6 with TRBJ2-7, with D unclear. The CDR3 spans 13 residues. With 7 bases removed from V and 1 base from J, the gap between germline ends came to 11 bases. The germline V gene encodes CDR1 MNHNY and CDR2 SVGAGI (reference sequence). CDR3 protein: CASTPDNSYEQYF. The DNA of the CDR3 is TGTGCCAGCACCCCAGACAATTCCTACGAGCAGTACTTC.

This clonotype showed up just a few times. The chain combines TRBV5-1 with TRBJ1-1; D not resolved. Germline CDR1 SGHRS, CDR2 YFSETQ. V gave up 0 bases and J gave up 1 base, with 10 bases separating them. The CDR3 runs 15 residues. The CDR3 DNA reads TGCGCCAGCAGCTTGGTACCGGTGACGAACACTGAAGCTTTCTTT. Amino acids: CASSLVPVTNTEAFF.

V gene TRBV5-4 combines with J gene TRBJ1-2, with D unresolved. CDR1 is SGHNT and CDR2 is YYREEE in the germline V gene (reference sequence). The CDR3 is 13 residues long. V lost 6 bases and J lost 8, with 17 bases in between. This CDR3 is CASTLELRAGYTF. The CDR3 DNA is TGTGCCAGCACCCTTGAGTTACGGGCGGGCTACACCTTC.

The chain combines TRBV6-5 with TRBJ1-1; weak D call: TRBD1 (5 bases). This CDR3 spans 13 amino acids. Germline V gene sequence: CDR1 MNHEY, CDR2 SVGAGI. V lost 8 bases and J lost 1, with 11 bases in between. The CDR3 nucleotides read TGTGCCAGCCGGGACCCGGGGAACACTGAAGCTTTCTTT. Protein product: CASRDPGNTEAFF.

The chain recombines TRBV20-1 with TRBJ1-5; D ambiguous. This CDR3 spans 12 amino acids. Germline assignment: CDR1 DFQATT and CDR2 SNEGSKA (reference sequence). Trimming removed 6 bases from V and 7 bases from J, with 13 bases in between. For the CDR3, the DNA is TGCAGTGCACGGGAGGGTACCCAGCCCCAGCATTTT. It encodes CSAREGTQPQHF.

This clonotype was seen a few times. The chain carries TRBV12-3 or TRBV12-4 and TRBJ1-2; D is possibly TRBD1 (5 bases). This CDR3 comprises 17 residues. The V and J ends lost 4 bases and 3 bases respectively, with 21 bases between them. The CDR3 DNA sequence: TGTGCCAGCAGTTCACAATTATTCGCCGGGACGGACTATGGCTACACCTTC. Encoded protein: CASSSQLFAGTDYGYTF.

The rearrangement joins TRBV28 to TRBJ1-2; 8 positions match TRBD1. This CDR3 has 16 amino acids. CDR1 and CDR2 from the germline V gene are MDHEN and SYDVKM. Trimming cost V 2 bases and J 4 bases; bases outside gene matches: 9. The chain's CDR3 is CASSLTQGAQGYGYTF. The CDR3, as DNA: TGTGCCAGCAGTTTAACCCAGGGGGCGCAGGGCTATGGCTACACCTTC.

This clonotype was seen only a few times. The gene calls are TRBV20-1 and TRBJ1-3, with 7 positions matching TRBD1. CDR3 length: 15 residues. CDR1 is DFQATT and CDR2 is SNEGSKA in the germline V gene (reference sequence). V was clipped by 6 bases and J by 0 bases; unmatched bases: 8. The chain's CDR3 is CSAQRTGNSGNTIYF. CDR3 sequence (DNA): TGCAGTGCACAGAGGACAGGAAACTCTGGAAACACCATATATTTT.

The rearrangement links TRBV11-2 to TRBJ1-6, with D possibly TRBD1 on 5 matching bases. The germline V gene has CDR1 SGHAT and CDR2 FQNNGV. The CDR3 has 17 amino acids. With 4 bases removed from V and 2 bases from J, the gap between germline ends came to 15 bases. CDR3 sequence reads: CASSYVGGGPYNSPLHF. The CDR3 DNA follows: TGTGCCAGCAGCTACGTGGGGGGTGGGCCCTATAATTCACCCCTCCACTTT.

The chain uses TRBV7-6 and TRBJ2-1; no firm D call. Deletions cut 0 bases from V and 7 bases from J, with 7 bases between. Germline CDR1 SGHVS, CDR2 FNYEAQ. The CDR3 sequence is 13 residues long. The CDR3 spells CASSLAPINEQFF. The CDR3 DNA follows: TGTGCCAGCAGCTTAGCGCCGATTAATGAGCAGTTCTTC.

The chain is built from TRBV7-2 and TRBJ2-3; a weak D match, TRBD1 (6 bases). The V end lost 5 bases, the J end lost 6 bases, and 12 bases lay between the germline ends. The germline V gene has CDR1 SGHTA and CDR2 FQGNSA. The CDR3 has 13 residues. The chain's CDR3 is CASSLQGSDTQYF. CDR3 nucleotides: TGTGCCAGCAGCCTACAGGGATCGGATACGCAGTATTTT. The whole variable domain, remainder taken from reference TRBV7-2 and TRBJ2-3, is GAGVSQSPSNKVTEKGKDVELRCDPISGHTALYWYRQSLGQGLEFLIYFQGNSAPDKSGLPSDRFSAERTGGSVSTLTIQRTQQEDSAVYLCASSLQGSDTQYFGPGTRLTVL.